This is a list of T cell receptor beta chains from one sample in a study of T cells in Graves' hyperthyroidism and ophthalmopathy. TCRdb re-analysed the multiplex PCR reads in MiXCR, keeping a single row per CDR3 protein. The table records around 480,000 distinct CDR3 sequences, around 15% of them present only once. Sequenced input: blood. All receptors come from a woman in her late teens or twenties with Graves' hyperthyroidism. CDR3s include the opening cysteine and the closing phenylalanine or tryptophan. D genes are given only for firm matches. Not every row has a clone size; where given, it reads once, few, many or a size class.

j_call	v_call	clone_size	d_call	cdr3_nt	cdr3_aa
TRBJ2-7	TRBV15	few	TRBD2	TGTGCCACCAGCAGGCTGGGGGGGGACCTGTCCTACGAGCAGTACTTC	CATSRLGGDLSYEQYF
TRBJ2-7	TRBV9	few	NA	TGTGCCAGCAGCGTAGCTGGGGGTCAGGCCTACGAGCAGTACTTC	CASSVAGGQAYEQYF
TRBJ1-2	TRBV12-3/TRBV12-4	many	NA	TGTGCCAGCAGTGGGGACCCCCGGGCGTTACAACTTATCAGATCGTCGTATGGCTACACCTTC	CASSGDPRALQLIRSSYGYTF
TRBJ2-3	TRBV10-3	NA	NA	TGTGCTCACACGGAGGGAGGCACAGATACGCAGTATTTT	CAHTEGGTDTQYF
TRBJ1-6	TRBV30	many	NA	TGTGCCTGGGAACCCGGGACTTCACCCCTCCACTTT	CAWEPGTSPLHF
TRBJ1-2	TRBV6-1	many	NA	TGTGCCAGCAGTGAAATGGATATTGGCTACACCTTC	CASSEMDIGYTF
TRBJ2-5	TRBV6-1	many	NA	TGTGCCAGCAGAACAGGGGGGGGGGGAGAGACCCAGTACTTC	CASRTGGGGETQYF
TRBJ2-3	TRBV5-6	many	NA	TGTGCCAGCAGCTTGAGAAAAGATACGCAGTATTTT	CASSLRKDTQYF
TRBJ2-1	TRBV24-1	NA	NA	TGTGCCACCAGTTACGCGGATAGCTCCTACAATGAGCAGTTCTTC	CATSYADSSYNEQFF
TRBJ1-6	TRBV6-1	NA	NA	TGTGCCAGCAGCAGCCGTCAGCCAAATTCACCCCTCCACTTT	CASSSRQPNSPLHF
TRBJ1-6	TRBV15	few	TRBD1	TGTGCCACCCGCCGACAGGGGGCATCTTCACCCCTCCACTTT	CATRRQGASSPLHF
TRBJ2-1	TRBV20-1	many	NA	TGCAGCCACAGGGCCCTATCCAATGAGCAGTTCTTC	CSHRALSNEQFF
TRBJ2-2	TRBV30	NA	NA	TGTGCCTGGAGTCCCCGGGACGGGTTGTTCGGGGAGCTGTTTTTT	CAWSPRDGLFGELFF
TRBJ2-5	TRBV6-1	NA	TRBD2	TGTGCCAGTACTCCTCTAGCGGGAGGACTCTACGGTAGCCAGACCCAGTACTTC	CASTPLAGGLYGSQTQYF
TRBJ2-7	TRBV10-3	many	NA	TGTGCCATCAGTGAGGGACTATCTTACGAGCAGTACTTC	CAISEGLSYEQYF
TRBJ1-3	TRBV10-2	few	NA	TGCGCCAGCGGGCACGGAAACACCATATATTTT	CASGHGNTIYF
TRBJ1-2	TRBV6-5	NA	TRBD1	TGTGCCAGCAGTTATTTCGCAGGGGGCGACTATGGCTACACCTTC	CASSYFAGGDYGYTF
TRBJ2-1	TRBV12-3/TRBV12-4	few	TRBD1	TGTGCCAGCAGTGACAGGGGGAGCTCCTACAATGAGCAGTTCTTC	CASSDRGSSYNEQFF
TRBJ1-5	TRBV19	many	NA	TGTGCCAGTAGTCCGCTGTACGGACAAGAAAATAGCAATCAGCCCCAGCATTTT	CASSPLYGQENSNQPQHF
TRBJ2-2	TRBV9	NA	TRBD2	TGTGCCAGCAGCGCAGCGGGAGGGGGCACCGGGGAGCTGTTTTTT	CASSAAGGGTGELFF
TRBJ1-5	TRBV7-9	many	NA	TGTGCCAGCAGCTCCATGAATCAGCCCCAGCATTTT	CASSSMNQPQHF
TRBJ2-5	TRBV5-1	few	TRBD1	TGCGCCAGCAGCTGGGGACAGGGAGAGGAGACCCAGTACTTC	CASSWGQGEETQYF
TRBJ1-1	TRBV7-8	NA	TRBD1	TGTGCCAGCAGCTCGTGGGACAGGGCAATGAACACTGAAGCTTTCTTT	CASSSWDRAMNTEAFF
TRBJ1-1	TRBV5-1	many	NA	TGCGCCAGCAGCTTTAGCGGGATAGCCGAAGCTTTCTTT	CASSFSGIAEAFF
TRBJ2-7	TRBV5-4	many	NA	TGTGCCAGCAGCTTGGGGGATCCGGGACTCGGCTACGAGCAGTACTTC	CASSLGDPGLGYEQYF
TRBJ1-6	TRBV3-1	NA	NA	TGTGCCAGCAGCCAAGGAATAGGGGGGCTAAATTCACCCCTCCACTTT	CASSQGIGGLNSPLHF
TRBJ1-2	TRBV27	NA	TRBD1	TGTGCCAGCAGTCACGGACAGGGCGCTGGCTACACCTTC	CASSHGQGAGYTF
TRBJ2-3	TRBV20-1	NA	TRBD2	TGCAGTGCCCCTCAGGAGTCTAGCGGTTTCACAGATACGCAGTATTTT	CSAPQESSGFTDTQYF
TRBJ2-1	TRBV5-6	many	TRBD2	TGTGCCAGCAGCTCTAGATACGGGACTAGCGGGACTACTCTCTACAATGAGCAGTTCTTC	CASSSRYGTSGTTLYNEQFF
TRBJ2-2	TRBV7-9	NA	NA	TGTGCCAGCAGCCTAGGCCCTAGACGGTACACCGGGGAGCTGTTTTTT	CASSLGPRRYTGELFF
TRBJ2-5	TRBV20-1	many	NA	TGCAGTGCTAGAGGCAAGGGAATCTTCGTCCAGGACAAAGAGACCCAGTACTTC	CSARGKGIFVQDKETQYF
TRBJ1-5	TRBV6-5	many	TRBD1	TGTGCCAGCAGTTACTCCGGGACAGGGGGCAATCAGCCCCAGCATTTT	CASSYSGTGGNQPQHF
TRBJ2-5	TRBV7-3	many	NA	TGTGCCAGCAGCTTAACCGGGAGAAGAAATCAAGAGACCCAGTACTTC	CASSLTGRRNQETQYF
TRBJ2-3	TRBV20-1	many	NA	TGCAGTGCTAACACATTGGGACTCACAGATACGCAGTATTTT	CSANTLGLTDTQYF
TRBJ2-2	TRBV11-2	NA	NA	TGTGCCAGCAGCAAACGATCCGGGACTCAGGACACCGGGGAGCTGTTTTTT	CASSKRSGTQDTGELFF
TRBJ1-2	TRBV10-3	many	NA	TGTGCCATCGAGCAGAATAACTATGGCTACACCTTC	CAIEQNNYGYTF
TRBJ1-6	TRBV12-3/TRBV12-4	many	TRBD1	TGTGCCAGCAGTCCGGCGGACAGGGGAAATAATTCACCCCTCCACTTT	CASSPADRGNNSPLHF
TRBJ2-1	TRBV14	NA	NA	TGTGCCAGCAGCCATTTAATGGGGGGACCAACCTACAATGAGCAGTTCTTC	CASSHLMGGPTYNEQFF
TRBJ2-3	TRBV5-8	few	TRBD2	TGTGCCAGCAGCTTGTTAATAGCGGGGTCCACAGATACGCAGTATTTT	CASSLLIAGSTDTQYF
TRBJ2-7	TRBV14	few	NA	TGTGCCAGCAGCCAATTTTCCTACGAGCAGTACTTC	CASSQFSYEQYF
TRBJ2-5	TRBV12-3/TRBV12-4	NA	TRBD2	TGTGCCAGCAGTTTCACGATGGGCCCCGGGGGGGAGACCCAGTACTTC	CASSFTMGPGGETQYF
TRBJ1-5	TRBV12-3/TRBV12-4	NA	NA	TGTGACAGCAGGCGGGGGGGGGGTAGCAATCGGCCCCAGCATTTT	CDSRRGGGSNRPQHF
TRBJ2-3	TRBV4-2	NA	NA	TGTGCCAGCAGCCAAGAAGCCCGGAGCTCCCACGCGGATACGCAGTATTTT	CASSQEARSSHADTQYF
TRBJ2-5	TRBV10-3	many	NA	TGTGCCACGGGGGCAACGGGACAGCTGGAGACCCAGTACTTC	CATGATGQLETQYF
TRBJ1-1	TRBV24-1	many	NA	TGTGCCACCAGTGATCCTTCAAGGGGAACTGAAGCTTTCTTT	CATSDPSRGTEAFF
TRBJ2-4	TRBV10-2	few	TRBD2	TGCGCCAGCAGTGCCCGGACTAGCGGGAGAACCAAAAACATTCAGTACTTC	CASSARTSGRTKNIQYF
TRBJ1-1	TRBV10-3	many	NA	TGTGCCATCAGCAAAACCAACCCGACGGGCACTGAAGCTTTCTTT	CAISKTNPTGTEAFF
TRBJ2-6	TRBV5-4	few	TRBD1	TGTGCCAGCAGCACCAGGGGGGGGGCCAACGTCCTGACTTTC	CASSTRGGANVLTF
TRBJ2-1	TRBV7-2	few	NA	TGTGCCAGCAGCCTTGGGGGTGAACTTAGGTACAATGAGCAGTTCTTC	CASSLGGELRYNEQFF
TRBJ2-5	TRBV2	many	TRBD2	TGTGCCAGCAACGAAGGGTTAGCGGGAGGAGTCGTGGAGACCCAGTACTTC	CASNEGLAGGVVETQYF
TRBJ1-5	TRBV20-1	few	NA	TGCAGTGCTAGTGGGCAGGGAGGAACTAATAGCAATCAGCCCCAGCATTTT	CSASGQGGTNSNQPQHF
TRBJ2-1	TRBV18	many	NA	TGTGCCAGCTCACAGGGATTGGCGGCAGCCTACAATGAGCAGTTCTTC	CASSQGLAAAYNEQFF
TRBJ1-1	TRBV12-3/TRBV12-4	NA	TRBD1	TGTGCCAGCAGCTCCCGGGGAGGGGGCACGGGATCAGGAACTGAAGCTTTCTTT	CASSSRGGGTGSGTEAFF
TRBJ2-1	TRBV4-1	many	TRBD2	TGCGCCAGCAGCCAAGACGCTCCTAGCGGGGGATACAATGAGCAGTTCTTC	CASSQDAPSGGYNEQFF
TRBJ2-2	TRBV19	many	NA	TGTGCCAGCCGGATGATCGGCGCCGGGGAGCTGTTTTTT	CASRMIGAGELFF
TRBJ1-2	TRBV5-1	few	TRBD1	TGCGCCAGCAGCGAAAGACAGGGGCCGTCTAATGGCTACACCTTC	CASSERQGPSNGYTF
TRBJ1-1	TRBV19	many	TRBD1	TGTGCCAGTAGCCGTACAGGGGGGACACCAGGGTCTGAAGCTTTCTTT	CASSRTGGTPGSEAFF
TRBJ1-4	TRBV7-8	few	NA	TGTGCCAGCAGCTTAGTCCGTGGACCAACTAATGAAAAACTGTTTTTT	CASSLVRGPTNEKLFF
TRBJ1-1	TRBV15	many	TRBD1	TGTGCCACCAGCAGAGCAACAGGGGGCCGGAACACTGAAGCTTTCTTT	CATSRATGGRNTEAFF
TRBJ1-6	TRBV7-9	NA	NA	TGTGCCAGCAGCCTGGACCGCCATTCACCCCTCCACTTT	CASSLDRHSPLHF